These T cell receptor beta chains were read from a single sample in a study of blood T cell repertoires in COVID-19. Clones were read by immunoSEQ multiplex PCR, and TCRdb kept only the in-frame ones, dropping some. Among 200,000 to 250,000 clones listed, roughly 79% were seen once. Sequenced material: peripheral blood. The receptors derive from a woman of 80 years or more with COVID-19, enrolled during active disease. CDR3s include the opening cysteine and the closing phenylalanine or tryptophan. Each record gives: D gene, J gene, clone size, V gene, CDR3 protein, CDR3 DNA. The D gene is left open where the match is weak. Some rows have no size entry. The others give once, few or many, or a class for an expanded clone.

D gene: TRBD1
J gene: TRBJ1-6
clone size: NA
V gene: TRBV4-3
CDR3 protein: CASSPSCQGRQGFHSPLHF
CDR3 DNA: TGCGCCAGCAGCCCCTCGTGTCAGGGGAGACAGGGGTTTCATTCACCCCTCCACTTT

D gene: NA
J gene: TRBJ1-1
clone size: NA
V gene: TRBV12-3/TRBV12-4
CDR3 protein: CASRLGGPAPAFF
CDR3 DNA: TGTGCCAGCAGGCTGGGAGGACCCGCGCCAGCTTTCTTT

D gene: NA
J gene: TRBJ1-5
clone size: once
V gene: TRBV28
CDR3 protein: CASSPFQGHQPQHF
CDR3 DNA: TGTGCCAGCAGTCCCTTCCAGGGTCATCAGCCCCAGCATTTT

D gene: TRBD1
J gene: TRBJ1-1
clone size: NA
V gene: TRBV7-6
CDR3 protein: CASRRTGTLNTEAFF
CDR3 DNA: TGTGCCAGCAGGCGGACAGGGACATTGAACACTGAAGCTTTCTTT

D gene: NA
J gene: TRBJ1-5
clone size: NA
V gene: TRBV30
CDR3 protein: CAWGPGPNQPQHF
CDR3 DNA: TGTGCCTGGGGCCCAGGGCCCAATCAGCCCCAGCATTTT

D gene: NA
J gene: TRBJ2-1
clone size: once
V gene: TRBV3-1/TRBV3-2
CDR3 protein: CASSPSAGNEQFF
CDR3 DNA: TGTGCCAGCAGCCCCTCAGCGGGCAATGAGCAGTTCTTC

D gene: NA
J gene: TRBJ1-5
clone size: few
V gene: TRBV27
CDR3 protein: CASTITGYSNQPQHF
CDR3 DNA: TGTGCCAGCACCATTACAGGGTATAGCAATCAGCCCCAGCATTTT

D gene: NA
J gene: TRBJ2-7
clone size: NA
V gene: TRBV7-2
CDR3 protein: CASSLGTLGAAQYEQYF
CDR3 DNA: TGTGCCAGCAGCTTAGGTACTCTGGGGGCAGCACAGTACGAGCAGTACTTC

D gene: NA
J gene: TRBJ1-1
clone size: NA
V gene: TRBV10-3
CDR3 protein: CAISGGVKNTEAFF
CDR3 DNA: TGTGCCATCAGTGGGGGGGTCAAGAACACTGAAGCTTTCTTT

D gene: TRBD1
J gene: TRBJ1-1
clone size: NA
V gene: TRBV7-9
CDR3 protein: CASSLDRASKLNTEAFF
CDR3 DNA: TGTGCCAGCAGCCTCGACAGGGCCTCCAAACTGAACACTGAAGCTTTCTTT

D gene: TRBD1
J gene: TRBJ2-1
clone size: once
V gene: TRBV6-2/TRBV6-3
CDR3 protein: CASSYPTDRGSSYNEQFF
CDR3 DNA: TGTGCCAGCAGTTACCCTACAGACAGGGGAAGCTCCTACAATGAGCAGTTCTTC

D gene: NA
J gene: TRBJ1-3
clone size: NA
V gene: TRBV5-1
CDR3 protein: CASSSTGPGNTIYF
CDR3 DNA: TGCGCCAGCAGCTCGACAGGACCTGGAAACACCATATATTTT

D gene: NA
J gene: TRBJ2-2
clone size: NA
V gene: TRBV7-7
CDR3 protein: CASSLGVRRLPNTGELFF
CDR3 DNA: TGTGCTAGCAGCTTAGGGGTTAGGAGACTACCGAACACCGGGGAGCTGTTTTTT

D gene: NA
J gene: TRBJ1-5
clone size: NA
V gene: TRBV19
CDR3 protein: CASSSQQGRNQPQHF
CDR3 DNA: TGTGCCAGTAGTTCCCAGCAGGGCCGAAATCAGCCCCAGCATTTT

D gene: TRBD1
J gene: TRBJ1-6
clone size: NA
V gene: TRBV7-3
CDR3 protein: CASSLAGTDNSPLHF
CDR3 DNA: TGTGCCAGCAGCCTAGCCGGGACAGATAATTCACCCCTCCACTTT